This entry lists 29 T cell receptor beta chains sequenced from one sample in a study of CD8+ T cells in alopecia areata. RNA was isolated and reverse transcribed to cDNA, the sequencing template. Data came from immunoSEQ multiplex PCR; TCRdb stores just in-frame clones and leaves some out. Seen here are roughly 150,000 clones, around 54% observed once, and the top ten hold around 4.8%. The sample comprised CD4+ T cells sorted from blood. The receptor source for this set is a human donor in good health.

The chain links TRBV7-8 to TRBJ2-3, with a possible D match to TRBD2 (5 bases). Germline CDR1 and CDR2: SGHVS and FQNEAQ. V was clipped by 5 bases and J by 0 bases, with 12 bases between them. The CDR3 has 15 amino acids. The CDR3 reads CASSGKLVSTDTQYF. In DNA, the CDR3 is TGTGCCAGCAGCGGCAAACTAGTTAGCACAGATACGCAGTATTTT.

The rearrangement links TRBV29-1 to TRBJ1-5; D gene unclear. CDR3 length: 13 amino acids. Germline V gives CDR1 SQVTM, CDR2 ANQGSEA. The V end was cut by 5 bases, the J end by 0 bases, with 8 bases between. The CDR3 protein is CSVSGNSNQPQHF. The CDR3 DNA sequence: TGCAGCGTTAGCGGGAATAGCAATCAGCCCCAGCATTTT. Full variable domain (outside the CDR3, taken from reference TRBV29-1 and TRBJ1-5): SAVISQKPSRDICQRGTSLTIQCQVDSQVTMMFWYRQQPGQSLTLIATANQGSEATYESGFVIDKFPISRPNLTFSTLTVSNMSPEDSSIYLCSVSGNSNQPQHFGDGTRLSIL.

Comments on this clone: The same CDR3 also results from other DNA sequences found in this sample. DNA of the CDR3: TGCAGCGTGCCCTCGGGCTCTGGGGCCAACGTCCTGACTTTC. It translates to CSVPSGSGANVLTF. The rearrangement uses TRBV29-1 and TRBJ2-6; D ambiguous. With 6 bases removed from V and 0 bases from J, the gap between germline ends came to 9 bases. The CDR3 is 14 residues long. Germline CDR1 is SQVTM and CDR2 is ANQGSEA.

The chain has TRBV29-1 and TRBJ1-1; 7 bases agree with TRBD1. The germline V gene has CDR1 SQVTM and CDR2 ANQGSEA. V gave up 6 bases and J gave up 0 bases; unmatched junction bases: 4. The CDR3 extends over 13 amino acids. CDR3 residues: CSVVGQVNTEAFF. Here the CDR3 DNA reads TGCAGCGTCGTAGGACAGGTGAACACTGAAGCTTTCTTT.

The CDR3 sequence: CATSRSRDSYEQYF. CDR3 DNA sequence: TGTGCCACCAGCAGATCCCGGGACAGCTACGAGCAGTACTTC. This chain links TRBV15 with TRBJ2-7; 7 nucleotides line up with TRBD1. This CDR3 has 14 residues. V was clipped by 2 bases and J by 3 bases; unmatched bases: 4. Germline CDR1 reads LNHNV; CDR2 reads YYDKDF (reference sequence). Drawing the rest from reference TRBV15 and TRBJ2-7, the complete variable domain is DAMVIQNPRYQVTQFGKPVTLSCSQTLNHNVMYWYQQKSSQAPKLLFHYYDKDFNNEADTPDNFQSRRPNTSFCFLDIRSPGLGDTAMYLCATSRSRDSYEQYFGPGTRLTVT.

CDR3 nucleotide sequence: TGTGCCAGCAGCTTACTGACAGGGGGCACTGAAGCTTTCTTT. Translated, it gives CASSLLTGGTEAFF. The chain combines TRBV7-8 with TRBJ1-1; 9 bases align to TRBD1. With V trimmed by 2 bases and J by 4 bases, 2 bases remained unmatched. Germline assignment: CDR1 SGHVS and CDR2 FQNEAQ. CDR3 length: 14 amino acids. The full variable domain, its missing parts supplied by reference TRBV7-8 and TRBJ1-1, is GAGVSQSPRYKVAKRGQDVALRCDPISGHVSLFWYQQALGQGPEFLTYFQNEAQLDKSGLPSDRFFAERPEGSVSTLKIQRTQQEDSAVYLCASSLLTGGTEAFFGQGTRLTVV.

The chain recombines TRBV23-1 with TRBJ1-4; TRBD1 is a possible D gene (6 bases). TRBV23-1 is placed among ORFs of uncertain function. Between the trimmed V and J ends, which lost 0 bases and 3 bases, there was a span of 14 bases. CDR3 length equals 17 residues. CDR3 loop: CASSQSIPGHSNEKLFF. CDR3 bases: TGCGCCAGCAGTCAATCAATCCCGGGACACTCTAATGAAAAACTGTTTTTT.

This chain links TRBV5-6 with TRBJ2-7, with a possible D match to TRBD2 (5 bases). Trimming took 0 bases from V and 3 from J, leaving 22 bases between them. CDR3 length equals 18 residues. Germline CDR1 SGHDT, CDR2 YYEEEE. The DNA of the CDR3 is TGTGCCAGCAGCTTGGTTGGGGAATTGAGCGGCGGGTTCTACGAGCAGTACTTC. Translated: CASSLVGELSGGFYEQYF.

The rearrangement joins TRBV4-2 to TRBJ1-4, with D uncertain. The germline gives CDR1 LGHNA, CDR2 YNFKEQ. V lost 3 bases and J 7 bases, leaving 12 bases between the germline ends. The CDR3 consists of 14 residues. CDR3 nucleotide sequence: TGTGCCAGCAGCCAGATGACCCGCACTGAAAAACTGTTTTTT. Protein product: CASSQMTRTEKLFF.

CDR3 nucleotide sequence: TGTGCCAGCAGCGGGACAGGGGGCATATACGAGCAGTACTTC. It yields the protein CASSGTGGIYEQYF. This rearrangement joins TRBV5-6 to TRBJ2-7; 12 bases agree with TRBD1. The V gene's germline CDR1 is SGHDT and CDR2 YYEEEE. The CDR3 consists of 14 residues. The V segment lost 4 bases and the J segment 4 bases; nucleotides outside the gene matches: 3. The full variable domain, completed using reference TRBV5-6 and TRBJ2-7, is DAGVTQSPTHLIKTRGQQVTLRCSPKSGHDTVSWYQQALGQGPQFIFQYYEEEERQRGNFPDRFSGHQFPNYSSELNVNALLLGDSALYLCASSGTGGIYEQYFGPGTRLTVT.

This chain uses TRBV28 with TRBJ2-7; 9 positions match TRBD1. The V gene end was trimmed by 7 bases and the J gene end by 2 bases; junction bases not matched to a gene: 9. Looked up from germline, CDR1 is MDHEN and CDR2 is SYDVKM. The CDR3 is made up of 15 amino acids. The CDR3 DNA is TGTGCCAGCATCACCGGGACAGGGTTGACCTACGAGCAGTACTTC. Residues: CASITGTGLTYEQYF.

J is TRBJ2-7 and V is TRBV29-1; TRBD1 agrees at 11 bases. This CDR3 has 13 amino acids. V lost 7 bases to trimming and J lost 2 bases; unmatched junction nucleotides: 4. CDR1 SQVTM and CDR2 ANQGSEA come from the germline V gene. The CDR3 sequence: CSAGDRGTYEQYF. CDR3 nucleotides: TGCAGCGCAGGGGACAGGGGGACCTACGAGCAGTACTTC.

V usage is TRBV11-2 and J usage is TRBJ2-5; D might be TRBD1 (5 bases). Germline V gene data show CDR1 as SGHAT and CDR2 as FQNNGV. Trimming stripped 1 base from V and 7 bases from J, with 13 bases between. The CDR3 is made up of 14 amino acids. This chain's CDR3 is CASSLAPLRGTQYF. The CDR3 nucleotides are TGTGCCAGCAGCTTAGCTCCCCTTAGGGGGACCCAGTACTTC. Full variable domain (rest looked up from reference TRBV11-2 and TRBJ2-5): EAGVAQSPRYKIIEKRQSVAFWCNPISGHATLYWYQQILGQGPKLLIQFQNNGVVDDSQLPKDRFSAERLKGVDSTLKIQPAKLEDSAVYLCASSLAPLRGTQYFGPGTRLLVL.

This clone occurred a few times. CDR3 coding DNA: TGTGCCAGCAGCTTAGAACGAAGGACAGGGGACCCCACCGGGGAGCTGTTTTTT. Translated, it gives CASSLERRTGDPTGELFF. V is TRBV7-9 and J is TRBJ2-2, with 9 bases aligning to TRBD1. Germline CDR1 reads SEHNR; CDR2 reads FQNEAQ (reference sequence). J was trimmed by 4 bases and V by 1 base; bases with no gene match: 10. The CDR3 runs 18 residues.

The chain is built from TRBV27 and TRBJ2-7, with D tentatively TRBD2 (6 bases). V lost 5 bases to trimming and J lost 2 bases, with 13 bases between them. Germline V gives CDR1 MNHEY, CDR2 SMNVEV (reference sequence). This CDR3 contains 14 residues. In DNA form, the CDR3 reads TGTGCCAGCAGTCCGACGCGGGGTGCCTACGAGCAGTACTTC. It is translated as CASSPTRGAYEQYF.

The chain employs TRBV5-1 and TRBJ1-2; 8 bases are shared with TRBD1. CDR1 is SGHRS and CDR2 is YFSETQ in the germline V gene. This CDR3 spans 13 amino acids. V was clipped by 4 bases and J by 5 bases; unmatched bases: 4. Here the CDR3 DNA reads TGCGCCAGCAGCGTGGACAGGGCGTATGGCTACACCTTC. Amino acids: CASSVDRAYGYTF.

The rearrangement uses TRBV6-6 and TRBJ1-2; no clear D gene. V was trimmed by 2 bases and J by 6 bases, leaving 13 bases between them. Germline CDR1 is MNHNY and CDR2 is SVGAGI (reference sequence). There are 14 residues in the CDR3. This CDR3 reads CASSYKIPVDGYTF. Here the CDR3 DNA reads TGTGCCAGCAGTTACAAGATTCCGGTCGATGGCTACACCTTC.

The genes are TRBV11-2 and TRBJ2-7; weak D call: TRBD2 (6 bases). V was trimmed by 4 bases and J by 2 bases, leaving 15 bases between them. The CDR3 covers 15 residues. Germline V lookup: CDR1 SGHAT, CDR2 FQNNGV. Written as DNA, the CDR3 is TGTGCCAGCAGCTCAATCCGGGACTCAGCCTACGAGCAGTACTTC. Translating it yields CASSSIRDSAYEQYF.

The genes are TRBV7-9 and TRBJ2-2; D is possibly TRBD1 or TRBD2 (5 bases each). Looked up from germline, CDR1 is SEHNR and CDR2 is FQNEAQ (reference sequence). The CDR3 sequence is 12 residues long. V lost 7 bases and J lost 11, with 14 bases in between. The CDR3: CASNVRRGELFF. CDR3 in DNA: TGTGCCAGCAACGTTAGACGGGGCGAGCTGTTTTTT.

This clone was picked up a small number of times. The V gene is TRBV23-1, the J gene TRBJ2-3; 7 bases map to TRBD1. TRBV23-1 is an ORF; its function is uncertain. The CDR3 loop spans 15 amino acids. J was trimmed by 2 bases and V by 4 bases; bases with no gene match: 6. The CDR3 sequence: CASSRAGGNTDTQYF. CDR3 DNA: TGCGCCAGCAGTCGGGCAGGGGGAAACACAGATACGCAGTATTTT.

V usage is TRBV2 and J usage is TRBJ2-1, with D unresolved. The CDR3 extends over 15 amino acids. Germline CDR1 SNHLY, CDR2 FYNNEI. V dropped 3 bases and J dropped 3 bases, with 12 bases sitting between them. DNA of the CDR3: TGTGCCAGCAGTGACAGGCCAGCCGTCTACAATGAGCAGTTCTTC. It encodes CASSDRPAVYNEQFF.

V is TRBV29-1 and J is TRBJ2-1; TRBD1 might be the D (6 bases). The germline V gene has CDR1 SQVTM and CDR2 ANQGSEA. Trimming took off 7 bases at V and 4 bases at J, with 11 bases between the two ends. This CDR3 comprises 12 residues. CDR3: CSGLTGYNEQFF. The CDR3 coding sequence is TGCAGCGGCCTAACAGGGTACAATGAGCAGTTCTTC.

J is TRBJ2-3 and V is TRBV29-1, with D possibly matching TRBD2 (6 bases). CDR1 and CDR2 (germline): SQVTM, ANQGSEA. This CDR3 contains 15 residues. V was trimmed by 4 bases and J by 0 bases, leaving 14 bases between them. CDR3 region: CSVARRGLSTDTQYF. As DNA, the CDR3 is TGCAGCGTTGCTAGGCGGGGACTTAGCACAGATACGCAGTATTTT.

The V gene is TRBV7-2, the J gene TRBJ2-3; no firm D call. Trimming removed 4 bases at V and 3 bases at J, with 14 bases between. The V gene's germline CDR1 is SGHTA and CDR2 FQGNSA. The CDR3 is 15 amino acids. DNA for the CDR3: TGTGCCAGCAGCTCACGATCAGCTAGGACAGATACGCAGTATTTT. Its protein is CASSSRSARTDTQYF.

The chain uses TRBV9 and TRBJ2-1; TRBD2 matches 10 bases. The junction had 9 bases not matched to a gene; V was cut back by 2 bases and J by 7 bases. The CDR3 extends over 16 amino acids. The germline V gene encodes CDR1 SGDLS and CDR2 YYNGEE. The CDR3 DNA follows: TGTGCCAGCAGCGTCTCTAGCGGGAGTAGGGTAAATGAGCAGTTCTTC. Its translation is CASSVSSGSRVNEQFF.

V and J are TRBV18 and TRBJ1-1; D remains ambiguous. V was pared by 1 base and J by 1 base, with 10 bases between. Germline V gives CDR1 KGHSH, CDR2 LQKENI. There are 15 residues in the CDR3. DNA for the CDR3: TGTGCCAGCTCACCACTCCATGGGTCGAACACTGAAGCTTTCTTT. As protein: CASSPLHGSNTEAFF.

The chain is built from TRBV14 and TRBJ2-4, with D possibly TRBD1 on 6 matching bases. V dropped 1 base and J dropped 5 bases, with 18 bases sitting between them. The CDR3 extends over 17 amino acids. Germline CDR1 and CDR2: SGHDN and FVKESK. The CDR3 sequence is CASSQGPARGHQNIQYF. CDR3 nucleotide sequence: TGTGCCAGCAGCCAAGGGCCCGCCAGGGGCCATCAAAACATTCAGTACTTC.

The chain couples TRBV5-1 to TRBJ2-3; D unclear. Germline V gives CDR1 SGHRS, CDR2 YFSETQ. The CDR3 length is 11 residues. The germline V and J ends were trimmed by 1 base and 4 bases, with 1 base remaining between them. CDR3 DNA: TGCGCCAGCAGCTTGTCAGATACGCAGTATTTT. Amino acid sequence: CASSLSDTQYF. The full variable domain, completed using reference TRBV5-1 and TRBJ2-3, is KAGVTQTPRYLIKTRGQQVTLSCSPISGHRSVSWYQQTPGQGLQFLFEYFSETQRNKGNFPGRFSGRQFSNSRSEMNVSTLELGDSALYLCASSLSDTQYFGPGTRLTVL.

The chain links TRBV5-1 to TRBJ2-5; TRBD2 agrees at 10 bases. The V segment lost 0 bases and the J segment 11 bases; nucleotides outside the gene matches: 16. The CDR3 extends over 17 amino acids. Looked up from germline, CDR1 is SGHRS and CDR2 is YFSETQ. DNA for the CDR3: TGCGCCAGCAGCTTGGCCCCGCAAGCTAGCGGGAGCCCCTCTCAGTACTTC. It specifies CASSLAPQASGSPSQYF.